Listed below are T cell receptor beta chains from one sample, sequenced in a study of shared clonotypes between healthy human individuals. TCRdb keeps only in-frame clones here, not all; method: immunoSEQ multiplex PCR. Of about 450,000 clones detected, roughly 77% appear once; the ten largest clones hold roughly 13%. What was sequenced was PBMCs. These receptors were obtained from a woman aged 40 to 49 in good health. Some clones in this sample may be carry-over from other donors' samples. Both conserved end residues are part of each CDR3.

v_call: TRBV5-1; cdr3_aa: CASSDPSGSTDTQYF
v_call: TRBV7-2; cdr3_aa: CASSLVAGQTYEQYF
v_call: TRBV7-9; cdr3_aa: CASSSPRGGPDNEQFF
v_call: TRBV19; cdr3_aa: CASSIDHSEKLFF
v_call: TRBV9; cdr3_aa: CASSEGGDTQYF
v_call: TRBV5-1; cdr3_aa: CASSLAAGSYNEQFF
v_call: TRBV5-1; cdr3_aa: CASLPGPGLATYEQYF
v_call: TRBV4-2; cdr3_aa: CASSRIGTPLGGEQFF
v_call: TRBV4-2; cdr3_aa: CASSPEGRDRTDTQYF
v_call: TRBV7-9; cdr3_aa: CASSLVITAEQFF
v_call: TRBV19; cdr3_aa: CASSPGRGYTF
v_call: TRBV2; cdr3_aa: CAPRGTDGNTIYF
v_call: TRBV29-1; cdr3_aa: CSVEGLAGDYEQYF
v_call: TRBV7-8; cdr3_aa: CASSLVGVNTEAFF
v_call: TRBV28; cdr3_aa: CASSLDSNTEAFF
v_call: TRBV5-4; cdr3_aa: CSYVERGTGELFF
v_call: TRBV7-2; cdr3_aa: CASSQSRAQETQYF
v_call: TRBV19; cdr3_aa: CASSSTTGRGKQYF
v_call: TRBV7-9; cdr3_aa: CASSLDTDTQYF
v_call: TRBV9; cdr3_aa: CASSPTSGVNYEQYF
v_call: TRBV18; cdr3_aa: CASSPFTATDTQYF
v_call: TRBV20-1; cdr3_aa: CSASPYEQYF
v_call: TRBV7-2; cdr3_aa: CASSLVINEKLFF
v_call: TRBV11-1; cdr3_aa: CASSFGYQETQYF
v_call: TRBV28; cdr3_aa: CASSLAVIGTQHF
v_call: TRBV10-3; cdr3_aa: CAMARGTGLQETQYF
v_call: TRBV9; cdr3_aa: CASSVRAGGPGEQYF
v_call: TRBV4-3; cdr3_aa: CASSQHGTHGLSGGYTF
v_call: TRBV29-1; cdr3_aa: CSVGSAGELFF
v_call: TRBV5-1; cdr3_aa: CASSSSGGRAVEQFF
v_call: TRBV28; cdr3_aa: CASSHGTSRGDEQFF
v_call: TRBV9; cdr3_aa: CASSGRGAGVGYGYTF
v_call: TRBV6-1; cdr3_aa: CASGRTGQRNQPQHF
v_call: TRBV25-1; cdr3_aa: CASSECRRVHQPQHF
v_call: TRBV11-2; cdr3_aa: CASSLGVQEQYF
v_call: TRBV5-1; cdr3_aa: CASSLGTGVYEQYF
v_call: TRBV18; cdr3_aa: CASSPSGIESGELFF
v_call: TRBV19; cdr3_aa: CASRLAGAYEQYF
v_call: TRBV5-1; cdr3_aa: CASSGGSGPYEQYF
v_call: TRBV27; cdr3_aa: CASSTRGTQLSYEQYF
v_call: TRBV6-5; cdr3_aa: CASKKAYEQYF
v_call: TRBV19; cdr3_aa: CASNPGLAGANTQYF
v_call: TRBV6-1; cdr3_aa: CASSGQVMPPTNEKLFF
v_call: TRBV19; cdr3_aa: CASSPSAAGYEQYF
v_call: TRBV10-1; cdr3_aa: CASSESVGLAGVETQYF
v_call: TRBV6-1; cdr3_aa: CASSEGISRQPQHF
v_call: TRBV7-8; cdr3_aa: CASSLGGLALRGTQYF
v_call: TRBV6-1; cdr3_aa: CASSWSGTAEYGYTF
v_call: TRBV6-4; cdr3_aa: CASSPDGVGEAFF
v_call: TRBV7-3; cdr3_aa: CASSLGQGGPDYGYTF
v_call: TRBV19; cdr3_aa: CASSKAREESYEQYF